Listed below are T cell receptor beta chains from one sample, sequenced in a study of T cell responses to AZD1222 COVID-19 vaccine. Using immunoSEQ multiplex PCR, the repertoire was profiled, and TCRdb retains in-frame clones only, with some absent. The sample yields about 83,000 clones, 91% seen once. This specimen consisted of peripheral blood, obtained 28 days after the second AZD1222 dose. The receptors derive from an adult who received the AZD1222 COVID-19 vaccine. The CDR3 runs from the conserved cysteine through the conserved F or W. A D gene is named only where the DNA matches it firmly. Clone size is shown for a subset of rows, as once, few, many or a class of expanded clone.

>13|-|-|TRBJ2-7|TRBV12-3/TRBV12-4
CASSFLGSYEQYF
TGTGCCAGCAGTTTCTTAGGGAGCTACGAGCAGTACTTC
>15|-|-|TRBJ2-5|TRBV19
CASTTAYLMGETQYF
TGTGCCAGTACTACCGCCTACCTTATGGGGGAGACCCAGTACTTC
>17|-|TRBD2|TRBJ2-1|TRBV2
CASSSREASGRGYEQFF
TGTGCCAGCAGCTCCCGCGAGGCTAGCGGGAGGGGGTATGAGCAGTTCTTC
>15|-|-|TRBJ2-5|TRBV19
CASSIGRTNSETQYF
TGTGCCAGTAGTATAGGAAGGACTAATTCCGAGACCCAGTACTTC
>16|-|TRBD1|TRBJ2-7|TRBV4-2
CASSHLSDRGENEQYF
TGTGCCAGCAGCCACCTAAGTGACAGGGGCGAAAACGAGCAGTACTTC
>14|-|TRBD1|TRBJ2-1|TRBV5-1
CASSRGQGGNEQFF
TGCGCCAGCAGCAGGGGACAGGGGGGCAATGAGCAGTTCTTC
>15|-|-|TRBJ2-3|TRBV7-9
CASSLYEGNTDTQYF
TGTGCCAGCAGCTTATATGAGGGGAACACAGATACGCAGTATTTT
>12|-|-|TRBJ1-2|TRBV29-1
CSVDGQLYGYTF
TGCAGCGTTGATGGACAGCTATATGGCTACACCTTC
>17|-|TRBD1|TRBJ1-6|TRBV3-1/TRBV3-2
CASSHSITQGQNSPLHF
TGTGCCAGCAGCCATTCAATAACACAGGGGCAGAATTCACCCCTCCACTTT
>14|-|-|TRBJ1-1|TRBV6-5
CASTFRGGNTEAFF
TGTGCCAGCACCTTCCGGGGTGGGAACACTGAAGCTTTCTTT
>15|-|TRBD1|TRBJ1-1|TRBV28
CASSYRQGKDTEAFF
TGTGCCAGCAGTTACCGACAGGGAAAGGACACTGAAGCTTTCTTT
>13|-|TRBD1|TRBJ2-1|TRBV2
CASSDGQGAGQFF
TGTGCCAGCAGTGACGGACAGGGGGCTGGGCAGTTCTTC
>14|once|TRBD2|TRBJ2-7|TRBV7-6
CASRSSGSGGEQYF
TGTGCCAGCAGGTCTAGCGGGAGTGGCGGCGAGCAGTACTTC
>18|-|TRBD1|TRBJ1-1|TRBV6-6
CASNRGQGREHWNTEAFF
TGTGCCAGCAATCGGGGACAGGGAAGAGAGCACTGGAACACTGAAGCTTTCTTT
>17|once|-|TRBJ2-7|TRBV27
CASIKMEGVGGDYEQYF
TGTGCCAGCATTAAAATGGAGGGAGTCGGAGGTGACTACGAGCAGTACTTC
>17|-|TRBD1|TRBJ1-3|TRBV19
CASSTTGQGSSGNTIYF
TGTGCCAGTAGTACAACGGGACAGGGGAGCTCTGGAAACACCATATATTTT
>15|-|-|TRBJ2-3|TRBV7-3
CASSLTSVRTDTQYF
TGTGCCAGCAGCTTAACGTCGGTTCGCACAGATACGCAGTATTTT
>17|-|TRBD2|TRBJ2-7|TRBV7-2
CASSLRGYGLVQYEQYF
TGTGCCAGCAGCTTGAGAGGTTATGGACTAGTGCAATACGAGCAGTACTTC
>15|-|-|TRBJ1-4|TRBV14
CASSENQGITEKLFF
TGTGCCAGCAGCGAAAACCAGGGGATCACTGAAAAACTGTTTTTT
>15|-|TRBD1|TRBJ1-4|TRBV5-1
CASSRTGGAGEKLFF
TGCGCCAGCAGCCGCACAGGGGGCGCGGGTGAAAAACTGTTTTTT
>12|-|TRBD1|TRBJ1-2|TRBV29-1
CSVATGGRGYTF
TGCAGCGTAGCGACAGGGGGAAGGGGCTACACCTTC
>14|once|-|TRBJ1-1|TRBV6-5
CASGYLRMNTEAFF
TGTGCCAGCGGGTACCTACGGATGAACACTGAAGCTTTCTTT
>16|-|-|TRBJ2-1|TRBV24-1
CATSDLDGSSYNEQFF
TGTGCCACCAGTGATCTGGACGGTTCTTCCTACAATGAGCAGTTCTTC
>15|-|-|TRBJ1-6|TRBV6-5
CASSYPPGGDSPLHF
TGTGCCAGCAGTTACCCCCCCGGGGGCGATTCACCCCTCCACTTT
>15|-|-|TRBJ1-5|TRBV28
CASSSSTYSNQPQHF
-
>12|-|-|TRBJ1-1|TRBV13
CASSKQGPEAFF
TGTGCCAGCAGCAAACAAGGGCCTGAAGCTTTCTTT
>16|few|-|TRBJ2-1|TRBV4-2
CASSQDDSQGGNEQFF
TGTGCCAGCAGCCAAGACGACTCCCAGGGGGGCAATGAGCAGTTCTTC
>14|-|TRBD1|TRBJ1-1|TRBV5-5
CASTKGQEGTEAFF
TGTGCCAGCACCAAGGGACAGGAGGGGACTGAAGCTTTCTTT
>15|-|-|TRBJ1-6|TRBV7-2
CASSNFSVLGTPLHF
TGTGCCAGCAGCAACTTTTCGGTACTTGGGACACCCCTCCACTTT
>13|-|-|TRBJ1-2|TRBV19
CASSRDTDYGYTF
TGTGCCAGTTCTCGGGACACAGACTATGGCTACACCTTC
>15|-|-|TRBJ1-2|TRBV28
CASSLRGLEEYGYTF
TGTGCCAGCAGCCTCCGAGGATTAGAGGAATATGGCTACACCTTC